The 7 T cell receptor beta chains below all came from one sample that was sequenced in a study of blood T cell repertoires in COVID-19. The method was immunoSEQ multiplex PCR; TCRdb's version includes in-frame clones alone and lacks a portion of them. The sample shows approximately 300,000 clones, approximately 91% of them seen only once. The material sequenced was PBMCs or T cells enriched from blood (not recorded which). All receptors derive from a man aged 55 to 70 who had recovered from COVID-19.

This chain uses TRBV5-4 with TRBJ1-2; tentative D call: TRBD1 (6 bases). V was cut by 2 bases and J by 4 bases, with 15 bases left in between. This CDR3 is built from 15 residues. The germline gives CDR1 SGHNT, CDR2 YYREEE (reference sequence). The CDR3 loop is CASSLPQQGSYGYTF. CDR3 coding DNA: TGTGCCAGCAGCTTACCGCAACAGGGTTCCTATGGCTACACCTTC.

The rearrangement joins TRBV5-1 to TRBJ2-2; maybe TRBD1 (5 bases). This CDR3 is 15 amino acids long. Per the germline V gene, CDR1 is SGHRS and CDR2 is YFSETQ. The V end lost 0 bases, the J end lost 5 bases, and 11 bases lay between the germline ends. Here the CDR3 reads CASSLGQILTGELFF. DNA of the CDR3: TGCGCCAGCAGCTTGGGACAGATCTTAACCGGGGAGCTGTTTTTT.

The chain couples TRBV28 to TRBJ1-2; the D gene is possibly TRBD1 (5 bases). CDR1 and CDR2 from the germline V gene are MDHEN and SYDVKM. Trimming shortened V by 2 bases and J by 11 bases, and 12 bases separated the two germline ends. The CDR3 is made up of 12 amino acids. CDR3 residues: CASSLGGDRYTF. The CDR3 nucleotides read TGTGCCAGCAGTTTAGGCGGGGACCGGTACACCTTC.

The chain uses TRBV13 and TRBJ1-2; 9 nucleotides match TRBD1. The CDR3 length is 15 residues. Germline trimming cut 2 bases from V and 8 bases from J; bases unmatched to any gene: 9. Germline V gene data show CDR1 as PRHDT and CDR2 as FYEKMQ (reference sequence). CDR3 coding DNA: TGTGCCAGCAGCTTAACCGGGACAGGGTCTCAAGGCTACACCTTC. Protein: CASSLTGTGSQGYTF.

The chain links TRBV6-1 to TRBJ2-7; 10 bases match TRBD1. The CDR3 sequence is 16 residues long. The germline CDR1 and CDR2 sequences are MNHNS and SASEGT. The ends lost 1 base at V and 3 bases at J; junction bases unmatched: 6. CDR3 DNA: TGTGCCAGCAGTGAAGTGTCGGGACAGGGGTTCTACGAGCAGTACTTC. The encoded protein is CASSEVSGQGFYEQYF.

The J gene is TRBJ2-3, the V gene TRBV19, with D possibly TRBD1 on 6 matching bases. Germline V gene data show CDR1 as LNHDA and CDR2 as SQIVND (reference sequence). The length of the CDR3 is 14 residues. V lost 8 bases and J 0 bases, leaving 12 bases between the germline ends. The DNA of the CDR3 is TGTGCCAGTGGGAAACAGGGTAGCACAGATACGCAGTATTTT. Its translation is CASGKQGSTDTQYF. The full variable domain, its missing parts supplied by reference TRBV19 and TRBJ2-3, is DGGITQSPKYLFRKEGQNVTLSCEQNLNHDAMYWYRQDPGQGLRLIYYSQIVNDFQKGDIAEGYSVSREKKESFPLTVTSAQKNPTAFYLCASGKQGSTDTQYFGPGTRLTVL.

The chain couples TRBV7-6 to TRBJ1-5; no firm D call. From germline, CDR1 is SGHVS and CDR2 FNYEAQ. Trimming left V 1 base short and J 4 bases short, with 5 bases between. CDR3 length: 13 amino acids. CDR3 residues: CASSLVQNQPQHF. CDR3 sequence (DNA): TGTGCCAGCAGCTTAGTCCAGAATCAGCCCCAGCATTTT. Variable domain in full (rest from reference TRBV7-6 and TRBJ1-5): GAGVSQSPRYKVTKRGQDVALRCDPISGHVSLYWYRQALGQGPEFLTYFNYEAQQDKSGLPNDRFSAERPEGSISTLTIQRTEQRDSAMYRCASSLVQNQPQHFGDGTRLSIL.